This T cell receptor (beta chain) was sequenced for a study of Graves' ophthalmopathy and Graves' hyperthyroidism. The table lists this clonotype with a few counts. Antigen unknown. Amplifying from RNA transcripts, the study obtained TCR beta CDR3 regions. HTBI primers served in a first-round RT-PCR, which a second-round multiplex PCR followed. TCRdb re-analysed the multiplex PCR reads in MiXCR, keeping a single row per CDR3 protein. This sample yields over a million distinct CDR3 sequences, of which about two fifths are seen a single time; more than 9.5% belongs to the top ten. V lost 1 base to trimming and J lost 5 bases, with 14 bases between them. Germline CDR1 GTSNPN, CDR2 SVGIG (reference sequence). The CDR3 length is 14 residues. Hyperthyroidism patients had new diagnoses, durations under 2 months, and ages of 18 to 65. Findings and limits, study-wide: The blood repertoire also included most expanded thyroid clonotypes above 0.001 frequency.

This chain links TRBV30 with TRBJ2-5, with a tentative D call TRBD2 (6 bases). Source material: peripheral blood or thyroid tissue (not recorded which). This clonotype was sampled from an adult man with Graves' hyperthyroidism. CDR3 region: CAWSELPGRETQYF. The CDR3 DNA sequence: TGTGCCTGGAGTGAACTTCCAGGGAGGGAGACCCAGTACTTC.